Here is one T cell receptor (beta chain) with its context. Its specificity is unknown. At one end the junction does not follow the germline gene, possibly because of a read error. The data are from a study of cytomegalovirus exposure and HLA in healthy donors. In the study overall: Early released data comprised 80 million or so unique TCRs from HLA-typed donors.

Overall study results and limits: With DRB1 most and HLA-C fewest, TCR association rates differed between HLA loci in a later analysis. Earlier analysis looked at TCR beta V segments, and most were productive about 87% or about 30% of the time.

PCR was performed using 60 Vbeta and 13 Jbeta primers. Source study methods: Counted up in a later analysis, unique TCR beta chains came to roughly 80 million, with around 9.9 million shared. Clones were read by immunoSEQ multiplex PCR, and TCRdb kept only the in-frame ones, dropping some. The V and J calls and the clone size are those of that table, but D and trimming were determined from the DNA. The sample features about 190,000 clones, with more than 0.75% in its top ten. Material for sequencing was PBMCs. The TCR sequence derives from a woman in her twenties or thirties in good health and CMV-seropositive.

The CDR3 bases are TGCGCCAGCAGCCCCTTGACCGCTCCTACAGAGAGGGTCTTC. Translating gives CASSPLTAPTERVF. The V gene is TRBV5-1, the J gene TRBJ2-1; a possible D gene is TRBD2 (5 bases). The CDR3 sequence is 14 residues long. Germline values: CDR1 SGHRS, CDR2 YFSETQ.